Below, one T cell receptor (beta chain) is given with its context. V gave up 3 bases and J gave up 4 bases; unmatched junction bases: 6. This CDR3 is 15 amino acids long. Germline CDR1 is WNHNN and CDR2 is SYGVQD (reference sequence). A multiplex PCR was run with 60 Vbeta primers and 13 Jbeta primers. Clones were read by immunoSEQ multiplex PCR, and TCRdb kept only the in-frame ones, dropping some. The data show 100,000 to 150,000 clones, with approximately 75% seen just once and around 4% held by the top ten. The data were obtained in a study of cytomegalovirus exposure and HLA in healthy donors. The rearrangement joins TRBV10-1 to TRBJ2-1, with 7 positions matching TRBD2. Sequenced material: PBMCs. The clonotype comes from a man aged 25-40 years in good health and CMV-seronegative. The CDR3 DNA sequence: TGCGCCAGCAGTGAAGTAAGCGGGGCGTACAATGAGCAGTTCTTC. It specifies CASSEVSGAYNEQFF.